Each of the 27 T cell receptor beta chains below was sequenced from the same sample in a study of Ad26.COV2.S vaccination and SARS-CoV-2 variants. Some clones are missing from TCRdb's copy, which holds only in-frame ones; the method was immunoSEQ multiplex PCR. This sample carries around 450,000 clones, approximately 90% of them seen once, and the ten largest clones take 1.7%. Treatment: roughly 20 received Ad26.COV2.S at low or high dose, single or two shots; roughly five received placebo; per-sample allocation not given. Sampling happened 63 days after the first vaccine or placebo injection. Sample: peripheral blood, taken in a trial of Ad26.COV2.S vaccine versus placebo. These receptors all come from a person between 18 and 65 years old who received the Ad26.COV2.S COVID-19 vaccine or a placebo.

This chain connects TRBV6-5 to TRBJ2-2, with 7 bases that match TRBD1. V shed 2 bases and J 4 bases; nucleotides not matched to a gene: 4. CDR3 length: 15 amino acids. Germline CDR1 and CDR2: MNHEY and SVGAGI. The CDR3 loop reads CASSYKGAGTGELFF. The CDR3, as DNA: TGTGCCAGCAGTTACAAGGGGGCGGGCACCGGGGAGCTGTTTTTT.

The chain has TRBV6-5 and TRBJ1-1, with 8 bases matching TRBD1. Trimming cost V 4 bases and J 6 bases; bases outside gene matches: 10. The CDR3 contains 15 residues. Germline assignment: CDR1 MNHEY and CDR2 SVGAGI. The CDR3 region is CASSSPLTGEAEAFF. The DNA for the CDR3 is TGTGCCAGCAGTTCCCCATTGACAGGGGAGGCTGAAGCTTTCTTT.

The CDR3 loop is CASSFRQGAPDTQYF. CDR3 DNA: TGTGCCAGCAGCTTCAGACAGGGGGCTCCAGATACGCAGTATTTT. The chain is built from TRBV11-2 and TRBJ2-3; TRBD1 aligns across 10 bases. Germline V gives CDR1 SGHAT, CDR2 FQNNGV. The length of the CDR3 is 15 residues. V lost 3 bases, J lost 4 bases, and 4 bases stayed unmatched.

In nucleotides, the CDR3 is TGTGCCAGCAGCTTAGAACAGGGGGCCCTCCGCGGGGAGCAGTTCTTC. Translated, it gives CASSLEQGALRGEQFF. V and J are TRBV11-1 and TRBJ2-1; 9 bases map to TRBD1. Germline-derived CDR1 and CDR2 are SGHAT and FQDESV (reference sequence). The V and J ends lost 1 base and 10 bases, in that order; junction bases with no gene match: 11. The CDR3 covers 16 residues.

V gene TRBV2 combines with J gene TRBJ1-4; D is possibly TRBD1 (6 bases). The CDR3 runs 14 residues. V dropped 2 bases and J dropped 8 bases, with 12 bases sitting between them. Germline V gene sequence: CDR1 SNHLY, CDR2 FYNNEI. CDR3 in amino acids: CASSELTGREKLFF. CDR3 bases: TGTGCCAGCAGTGAATTAACAGGGAGAGAAAAACTGTTTTTT.

This chain's CDR3 is CASSPTSKAGELFF. The CDR3 bases are TGTGCCAGCAGCCCCACGAGCAAAGCCGGGGAGCTGTTTTTT. The J gene is TRBJ2-2, the V gene TRBV6-5, with no clear D. Trimming cost V 6 bases and J 6 bases, with 14 bases left between them. The CDR3 is made up of 14 amino acids. Looked up from germline, CDR1 is MNHEY and CDR2 is SVGAGI.

This clone was seen more than once but under ten times. The chain couples TRBV7-9 to TRBJ2-7; D perhaps matches TRBD1 (6 bases). The V and J ends lost 4 bases and 3 bases respectively, with 19 bases between them. The CDR3 is made up of 16 amino acids. Germline V gives CDR1 SEHNR, CDR2 FQNEAQ (reference sequence). The chain's CDR3 is CASSSRTGQKVYEQYF. The DNA for the CDR3 is TGTGCCAGCAGCTCCCGAACGGGACAAAAAGTCTACGAGCAGTACTTC. The full variable domain, in which reference TRBV7-9 and TRBJ2-7 provide the parts outside the CDR3, is DTGVSQNPRHKITKRGQNVTFRCDPISEHNRLYWYRQTLGQGPEFLTYFQNEAQLEKSRLLSDRFSAERPKGSFSTLEIQRTEQGDSAMYLCASSSRTGQKVYEQYFGPGTRLTVT.

This chain joins TRBV27 and TRBJ2-6; D uncertain. From germline, CDR1 is MNHEY and CDR2 SMNVEV (reference sequence). This CDR3 is built from 15 residues. The V gene lost 6 bases and the J gene lost 2 bases, with 11 bases spanning the gap. This CDR3 is CASRQTAPGANVLTF. As DNA, the CDR3 is TGTGCCAGCAGACAAACGGCCCCTGGGGCCAACGTCCTGACTTTC.

This clone was observed a few times. The chain recombines TRBV6-5 with TRBJ2-3; D could derive from TRBD1 or TRBD2 (5 bases each). Germline V lookup: CDR1 MNHEY, CDR2 SVGAGI. The CDR3 totals 12 residues. V was pared by 2 bases and J by 7 bases, with 7 bases between. The CDR3 DNA reads as TGTGCCAGCAGTTACCCGGGGCATACGCAGTATTTT. This sequence encodes CASSYPGHTQYF.

The chain uses TRBV7-9 and TRBJ1-4, with TRBD1 matching 9 bases. Germline assignment: CDR1 SEHNR and CDR2 FQNEAQ (reference sequence). V lost 1 base and J lost 8; bases outside the gene matches: 5. CDR3 length: 15 amino acids. As DNA, the CDR3 is TGTGCCAGCAGCTTAGGAGGGACAGGGAGGGAAAAACTGTTTTTT. The encoded protein is CASSLGGTGREKLFF. The full variable domain, its missing parts supplied by reference TRBV7-9 and TRBJ1-4, is DTGVSQNPRHKITKRGQNVTFRCDPISEHNRLYWYRQTLGQGPEFLTYFQNEAQLEKSRLLSDRFSAERPKGSFSTLEIQRTEQGDSAMYLCASSLGGTGREKLFFGSGTQLSVL.

The chain combines TRBV20-1 with TRBJ2-3; D uncertain. The ends were cut back, 5 bases at V and 8 bases at J, with 2 bases in the middle. The CDR3 is 8 amino acids. The V gene's germline CDR1 is DFQATT and CDR2 SNEGSKA (reference sequence). The CDR3 sequence is CSASTQYF. CDR3 coding DNA: TGCAGTGCTTCTACGCAGTATTTT.

V usage is TRBV7-8 and J usage is TRBJ2-1; TRBD2 matches 7 bases. V was pared by 0 bases and J by 1 base, with 3 bases of the junction left unmatched. Germline loops: CDR1 SGHVS, CDR2 FQNEAQ. The CDR3 has 16 residues. Written as DNA, the CDR3 is TGTGCCAGCAGCTTAGCACGACTAGCATCCTACAATGAGCAGTTCTTC. Translation: CASSLARLASYNEQFF.

This rearrangement joins TRBV10-1 to TRBJ1-3; D is unresolved. Between the trimmed V and J ends, which lost 3 bases and 3 bases, there was a span of 12 bases. Per the germline V gene, CDR1 is WNHNN and CDR2 is SYGVQD (reference sequence). The CDR3 is 15 amino acids. The CDR3 nucleotides are TGCGCCAGCAGTGATAACAGTGCGGGTGGAAACACCATATATTTT. This gives the protein CASSDNSAGGNTIYF.

This clone was seen once. The chain uses TRBV11-2 and TRBJ2-3; weak D call: TRBD2 (6 bases). Germline CDR1 reads SGHAT; CDR2 reads FQNNGV. The CDR3 extends over 15 amino acids. Trimming took 1 base from V and 2 from J, leaving 10 bases between them. The CDR3 nucleotides read TGTGCCAGCAGCTTAGTGTCGGGAGTCACAGATACGCAGTATTTT. Protein: CASSLVSGVTDTQYF.

V is TRBV2 and J is TRBJ1-6; D is uncertain. CDR1 SNHLY and CDR2 FYNNEI come from the germline V gene. V was shortened by 6 bases and J by 7 bases, with 7 bases between the two germline ends. This CDR3 comprises 12 residues. Here the CDR3 reads CASRPENSPLHF. The CDR3 coding sequence is TGTGCCAGCAGACCAGAGAATTCACCCCTCCACTTT.

The rearrangement links TRBV5-1 to TRBJ1-2; TRBD1 might be the D (5 bases). There are 16 residues in the CDR3. Trimming removed 6 bases from V and 4 bases from J, with 22 bases in between. Germline CDR1 is SGHRS and CDR2 is YFSETQ. CDR3 in amino acids: CASNPSPGVPGYGYTF. In DNA form, the CDR3 reads TGCGCCAGCAATCCTTCTCCGGGGGTCCCTGGCTATGGCTACACCTTC.

The gene calls are TRBV7-2 and TRBJ2-1; D call uncertain. The CDR3 contains 15 residues. Trimming pared 3 bases from V and 5 bases from J, leaving 14 bases between. Germline V gives CDR1 SGHTA, CDR2 FQGNSA. CDR3 sequence: CASSFKTAGHNEQFF. CDR3 DNA sequence: TGTGCCAGCAGCTTCAAGACTGCCGGCCACAATGAGCAGTTCTTC.

This sequence joins TRBV29-1 and TRBJ1-1; D is perhaps TRBD1 (6 bases). This CDR3 is 14 amino acids long. V was clipped by 4 bases and J by 1 base, with 13 bases between them. Germline CDR1 reads SQVTM; CDR2 reads ANQGSEA. CDR3 protein: CSVAAPDRNTEAFF. CDR3 nucleotide sequence: TGCAGCGTTGCGGCGCCGGACAGGAACACTGAAGCTTTCTTT. The full variable domain, in which reference TRBV29-1 and TRBJ1-1 provide the parts outside the CDR3, is SAVISQKPSRDICQRGTSLTIQCQVDSQVTMMFWYRQQPGQSLTLIATANQGSEATYESGFVIDKFPISRPNLTFSTLTVSNMSPEDSSIYLCSVAAPDRNTEAFFGQGTRLTVV.

This clone was found a few times. This chain connects TRBV2 to TRBJ1-4; D gene unclear. Per germline, CDR1 SNHLY and CDR2 FYNNEI. V lost 3 bases and J lost 0, with 11 bases in between. The CDR3 spans 16 residues. CDR3 DNA: TGTGCCAGCAGTGACCGGACCGACACAACTAATGAAAAACTGTTTTTT. Its protein is CASSDRTDTTNEKLFF.

J is TRBJ2-1 and V is TRBV7-6, with a weak D call TRBD1 (5 bases). Trimming took 5 bases from V and 4 from J, leaving 21 bases between them. The CDR3 contains 17 residues. Germline-derived CDR1 and CDR2 are SGHVS and FNYEAQ. This CDR3 reads CASSPSGYRTQYNEQFF. DNA for the CDR3: TGTGCCAGCAGCCCCTCCGGATACAGGACCCAATACAATGAGCAGTTCTTC. The whole variable domain, remainder taken from reference TRBV7-6 and TRBJ2-1, is GAGVSQSPRYKVTKRGQDVALRCDPISGHVSLYWYRQALGQGPEFLTYFNYEAQQDKSGLPNDRFSAERPEGSISTLTIQRTEQRDSAMYRCASSPSGYRTQYNEQFFGPGTRLTVL.

CDR3 region: CASSISAGGPFEQFF. CDR3 bases: TGTGCCAGTAGTATATCAGCGGGGGGGCCTTTTGAGCAGTTCTTC. This chain joins TRBV19 and TRBJ2-1, with 10 bases fitting TRBD2. CDR3 length equals 15 residues. J gave up 9 bases and V 2 bases, and 7 bases lay outside the gene matches. Germline V gene sequence: CDR1 LNHDA, CDR2 SQIVND (reference sequence).

J is TRBJ2-5 and V is TRBV6-5; possible D gene TRBD1, 6 bases. CDR3 length: 14 amino acids. Trimming shortened V by 4 bases and J by 1 base, and 10 bases separated the two germline ends. Germline CDR1 is MNHEY and CDR2 is SVGAGI. CDR3 DNA: TGTGCCAGCAGTTCCTGGGACATCCAAGAGACCCAGTACTTC. It yields the protein CASSSWDIQETQYF.

V is TRBV3-1 (or the pseudogene TRBV3-2) and J is TRBJ2-5, with D perhaps assigned TRBD1 or TRBD2 (5 bases each). With 4 bases removed from V and 4 bases from J, the gap between germline ends came to 22 bases. Germline V gives CDR1 LGHDT, CDR2 YNNKEL (reference sequence). The CDR3 has 17 amino acids. CDR3 sequence reads: CASSPVLGVIDGETQYF. CDR3 bases: TGTGCCAGCAGCCCCGTTTTGGGGGTGATAGACGGAGAGACCCAGTACTTC.

V gene TRBV9 combines with J gene TRBJ1-4, with TRBD1 identical over 10 bases. Germline assignment: CDR1 SGDLS and CDR2 YYNGEE. The CDR3 length is 19 residues. Germline trimming cut 4 bases from V and 5 bases from J; bases unmatched to any gene: 17. The CDR3 DNA reads TGTGCCAGCAGCCCCCGAGGGGTTTCGGTGGGACAGGGGAATGAAAAACTGTTTTTT. Its translation is CASSPRGVSVGQGNEKLFF.

The chain has TRBV27 and TRBJ1-2; D possibly corresponds to TRBD1 (5 bases). This CDR3 has 13 residues. Deletions cut 4 bases from V and 5 bases from J, with 11 bases between. Germline V lookup: CDR1 MNHEY, CDR2 SMNVEV (reference sequence). The CDR3 sequence: CASSSLGGYGYTF. CDR3 nucleotide sequence: TGTGCCAGCAGTTCCCTGGGGGGTTATGGCTACACCTTC.

This clone was recorded once. This chain connects TRBV20-1 to TRBJ2-7; D is perhaps TRBD1 (5 bases). Trimming took 6 bases from V and 10 from J, leaving 16 bases between them. In germline, CDR1 is DFQATT, CDR2 SNEGSKA (reference sequence). This CDR3 region has 11 residues. The CDR3 reads CSACAQGHQYF. The CDR3 coding sequence is TGCAGTGCATGTGCGCAGGGCCACCAGTACTTC.

CDR3 in amino acids: CASSLRSSEAFF. The DNA of the CDR3 is TGTGCCAGCAGTTTAAGGAGCTCCGAAGCTTTCTTT. The chain carries TRBV12-3 or TRBV12-4 and TRBJ1-1; no definite D call. CDR3 size: 12 residues. The V end was cut by 2 bases, the J end by 8 bases, with 9 bases between.